These T cell receptor beta chains were read from a single sample in a study of blood T cell repertoires in COVID-19. The data were produced by immunoSEQ multiplex PCR, yet TCRdb's version contains in-frame clones alone and is incomplete. The repertoire includes 30,000 to 45,000 clones, roughly 80% of them detected once, and roughly 29% sits in the top ten. Sequenced sample: peripheral blood. These receptors originate from a man older than 75 with active or convalescent COVID-19. CDR3s include the opening cysteine and the closing phenylalanine or tryptophan. The order of the fields is clone size, D gene, V gene, CDR3 length, J gene, CDR3 DNA, CDR3 protein. D genes are given only for firm matches. Not all rows give a size; the values are once, few, many and, for expanded clones, a class.

clone_size: .; d_call: TRBD2; v_call: TRBV20-1; cdr3_length: 14; j_call: TRBJ2-7; cdr3_nt: TGCAGTGCTAGTCCTAGCGGGAGGGCCGGCGAGCAGTACTTC; cdr3_aa: CSASPSGRAGEQYF
clone_size: .; d_call: TRBD1; v_call: TRBV29-1; cdr3_length: 12; j_call: TRBJ1-2; cdr3_nt: TGCAGCGTCGAAACAGGGGTTTATGACTACACCTTC; cdr3_aa: CSVETGVYDYTF
clone_size: .; d_call: .; v_call: TRBV18; cdr3_length: 15; j_call: TRBJ2-5; cdr3_nt: TGTGCCAGCTCACCGTCAGATGGACTTCTCGAGACCCAGTACTTC; cdr3_aa: CASSPSDGLLETQYF
clone_size: .; d_call: .; v_call: TRBV7-2; cdr3_length: 14; j_call: TRBJ2-5; cdr3_nt: TGTGCCAGCAGCCGCTTTAGCGGACAAGAGACCCAGTACTTC; cdr3_aa: CASSRFSGQETQYF
clone_size: .; d_call: .; v_call: TRBV4-3; cdr3_length: 16; j_call: TRBJ1-5; cdr3_nt: TGCGCCAGCAGCCAAGAGCTCGGACAGTTCAATCAGCCCCAGCATTTT; cdr3_aa: CASSQELGQFNQPQHF
clone_size: .; d_call: TRBD1; v_call: TRBV6-5; cdr3_length: 15; j_call: TRBJ2-1; cdr3_nt: TGTGCCAGCAGTCCGGACAGGGGGCCCTACAATGAGCAGTTCTTC; cdr3_aa: CASSPDRGPYNEQFF
clone_size: .; d_call: .; v_call: TRBV3-1/TRBV3-2; cdr3_length: 13; j_call: TRBJ2-7; cdr3_nt: TGTGCCAGCAGCCGTCATGCCGGGTACGAGCAGTACTTC; cdr3_aa: CASSRHAGYEQYF
clone_size: .; d_call: TRBD1; v_call: TRBV27; cdr3_length: 16; j_call: TRBJ2-7; cdr3_nt: TGTGCCAGCAGTTTATCCCCGGGACAGGGGTTATACGAGCAGTACTTC; cdr3_aa: CASSLSPGQGLYEQYF
clone_size: .; d_call: .; v_call: TRBV13; cdr3_length: 13; j_call: TRBJ2-2; cdr3_nt: TGTGCCAGCAGCTTGGGGCAGTTCGGGGAGCTGTTTTTT; cdr3_aa: CASSLGQFGELFF
clone_size: .; d_call: TRBD2; v_call: TRBV4-3; cdr3_length: 15; j_call: TRBJ2-7; cdr3_nt: TGCGCCAGCAGCCAAGTGTGGCGGGAGTTCGGCGAGCAGTACTTC; cdr3_aa: CASSQVWREFGEQYF
clone_size: .; d_call: TRBD1; v_call: TRBV3-1/TRBV3-2; cdr3_length: 12; j_call: TRBJ1-3; cdr3_nt: TGTGCCAGCAGCCTACAGGGGGCCACCATATATTTT; cdr3_aa: CASSLQGATIYF
clone_size: .; d_call: TRBD1; v_call: TRBV3-1/TRBV3-2; cdr3_length: 20; j_call: TRBJ1-5; cdr3_nt: TGTGCCAGCAGCCAAGCTTGTGGGGACAGGGCCAGTTATAGCAATCAGCCCCAGCATTTT; cdr3_aa: CASSQACGDRASYSNQPQHF
clone_size: .; d_call: TRBD1; v_call: TRBV3-1/TRBV3-2; cdr3_length: 15; j_call: TRBJ1-1; cdr3_nt: TGTGCCAGCAGCCAAGGACAGGGGGCTCTTCAGACAGCTTTCTTT; cdr3_aa: CASSQGQGALQTAFF
clone_size: .; d_call: TRBD2; v_call: TRBV4-3; cdr3_length: 19; j_call: TRBJ2-5; cdr3_nt: TGCGCCAGCAGCCAAGATTTTGGAGCGGGAGGCCCGAACCAAGAGACCCAGTACTTC; cdr3_aa: CASSQDFGAGGPNQETQYF
clone_size: .; d_call: TRBD1; v_call: TRBV6-5; cdr3_length: 15; j_call: TRBJ1-1; cdr3_nt: TGTGCCAGCAGCCGAGACCGACAGGGGCACACTGAAGCTTTCTTT; cdr3_aa: CASSRDRQGHTEAFF
clone_size: .; d_call: TRBD2; v_call: TRBV15; cdr3_length: 16; j_call: TRBJ2-5; cdr3_nt: TGTGCCACCAGCAGAGATATGCGGGGGGGCCCAGAGACCCAGTACTTC; cdr3_aa: CATSRDMRGGPETQYF
clone_size: .; d_call: .; v_call: TRBV5-5; cdr3_length: 16; j_call: TRBJ2-7; cdr3_nt: TGTGCCAGCAGCTTGTTGGCGGGACTGGACTTCTACGAGCAGTACTTC; cdr3_aa: CASSLLAGLDFYEQYF
clone_size: few; d_call: TRBD1; v_call: TRBV11-2; cdr3_length: 15; j_call: TRBJ1-2; cdr3_nt: TGTGCCAGCAGTAGAACGGTCAGGGGGGAAAATGGCTACACCTTC; cdr3_aa: CASSRTVRGENGYTF
clone_size: .; d_call: .; v_call: TRBV5-4; cdr3_length: 14; j_call: TRBJ2-5; cdr3_nt: TGTGCCAGCAGCCCGGGACATATTCAAGAGACCCAGTACTTC; cdr3_aa: CASSPGHIQETQYF
clone_size: .; d_call: .; v_call: TRBV12-3/TRBV12-4; cdr3_length: 11; j_call: TRBJ1-2; cdr3_nt: TGTGCCAGCGGCACAGAGTCCTATTACACCTTC; cdr3_aa: CASGTESYYTF
clone_size: .; d_call: .; v_call: TRBV12-3/TRBV12-4; cdr3_length: 12; j_call: TRBJ1-5; cdr3_nt: TGTGCCAGCAGTCTCCGTCGCCAGGCCCAGCATTTT; cdr3_aa: CASSLRRQAQHF
clone_size: .; d_call: TRBD1; v_call: TRBV4-1; cdr3_length: 17; j_call: TRBJ2-1; cdr3_nt: TGCGCCAGCAGCCAAGAGAGGACAGGGTTCCATGTAAATGAGCAGTTCTTC; cdr3_aa: CASSQERTGFHVNEQFF
clone_size: .; d_call: .; v_call: TRBV11-3; cdr3_length: 14; j_call: TRBJ2-7; cdr3_nt: TGTGCCAGCAGCTTAACCACAGGCTCCTACGAGCAGTACTTC; cdr3_aa: CASSLTTGSYEQYF
clone_size: .; d_call: .; v_call: TRBV3-1/TRBV3-2; cdr3_length: 15; j_call: TRBJ2-7; cdr3_nt: TGTGCCAGCAGCCAAGATCTGAGTAACTGGTACGAGCAGTACTTC; cdr3_aa: CASSQDLSNWYEQYF
clone_size: few; d_call: .; v_call: TRBV5-8; cdr3_length: 13; j_call: TRBJ2-3; cdr3_nt: TGTGCCAGCGTCTCCCGAGCCTCAGATACGCAGTATTTT; cdr3_aa: CASVSRASDTQYF
clone_size: once; d_call: TRBD2; v_call: TRBV19; cdr3_length: 14; j_call: TRBJ2-3; cdr3_nt: TGTGCCAGCAACGGACTAGCGGGAGTTGATACGCAGTATTTT; cdr3_aa: CASNGLAGVDTQYF
clone_size: .; d_call: .; v_call: TRBV6-5; cdr3_length: 14; j_call: TRBJ2-5; cdr3_nt: TGTGCCAGCAGTTACTCATATCTGCAGGAGACCCAGTACTTC; cdr3_aa: CASSYSYLQETQYF
clone_size: .; d_call: .; v_call: TRBV7-3; cdr3_length: 14; j_call: TRBJ2-7; cdr3_nt: TGTGCCAGCAGCTTGGCGGGGAGCTCCTACGAGCAGTACTTC; cdr3_aa: CASSLAGSSYEQYF
clone_size: .; d_call: TRBD2; v_call: TRBV5-1; cdr3_length: 18; j_call: TRBJ2-7; cdr3_nt: TGCGCCAGCAGCTTGGCCTTCTATGGGGCTAGCGGGAGCTACGAGCAGTACTTC; cdr3_aa: CASSLAFYGASGSYEQYF
clone_size: .; d_call: .; v_call: TRBV7-2; cdr3_length: 15; j_call: TRBJ2-3; cdr3_nt: TGTGCCAGCAGCTTAGTGGCGGCTAGCACAGATACGCAGTATTTT; cdr3_aa: CASSLVAASTDTQYF
clone_size: .; d_call: .; v_call: TRBV6-5; cdr3_length: 13; j_call: TRBJ2-5; cdr3_nt: TGTGCCAGCAGTTTTAGCGGCCAAGAGACCCAGTACTTC; cdr3_aa: CASSFSGQETQYF
clone_size: .; d_call: .; v_call: TRBV28; cdr3_length: 13; j_call: TRBJ1-5; cdr3_nt: TGTGCCAGCAGTTGGGGGGGGAGTCAGCCCCAGCATTTT; cdr3_aa: CASSWGGSQPQHF